The next 23 T cell receptor beta chains were all read from a single sample in a study of vaccination effects on CD4 cells after COVID-19. Assay: immunoSEQ multiplex PCR; the TCRdb copy retains only in-frame clones and omits some. The sample contains roughly 76,000 clones, 70% to 75% of which appear only once. No antigen is known for these receptors. Before sequencing took place, the ViraFEST assay used viral peptide pools to expand antigen-specific CD4+ T cells. Between days 9 and 11 of culture, CD4+ T cells were separated out. This specimen was CD4+ T cells from PBMCs cultured with HCoV-229E spike peptides, taken before COVID-19 vaccination. Receptors originate from a human donor who received a COVID-19 vaccine.

This chain links TRBV6-5 with TRBJ2-5; a possible D gene is TRBD2 (6 bases). CDR1 is MNHEY and CDR2 is SVGAGI in the germline V gene. Trimming shortened V by 5 bases and J by 2 bases, and 15 bases separated the two germline ends. The CDR3 covers 15 residues. The CDR3: CASSPSAGTQETQYF. CDR3 sequence (DNA): TGTGCCAGCAGTCCCAGTGCGGGAACTCAAGAGACCCAGTACTTC.

This clone turned up a few times. The CDR3: CASQRGSYNEQFF. CDR3 DNA: TGCGCCAGCCAAAGAGGCTCCTACAATGAGCAGTTCTTC. The rearrangement uses TRBV5-1 and TRBJ2-1; D is unresolved. The CDR3 is 13 residues long. Deletions cut 7 bases from V and 0 bases from J, with 8 bases between. Germline V gene data show CDR1 as SGHRS and CDR2 as YFSETQ.

In this sample, this clone turned up a few times. The gene calls are TRBV5-1 and TRBJ2-5; 11 bases are a match to TRBD2. V shed 5 bases, J shed 3 bases, and the junction held 0 bases outside the gene matches. Germline loops: CDR1 SGHRS, CDR2 YFSETQ. The CDR3 length is 13 residues. Here the CDR3 reads CASRGLAEETQYF. The CDR3 nucleotides are TGCGCCAGCAGGGGACTAGCGGAAGAGACCCAGTACTTC. The full variable domain, in which reference TRBV5-1 and TRBJ2-5 provide the parts outside the CDR3, is KAGVTQTPRYLIKTRGQQVTLSCSPISGHRSVSWYQQTPGQGLQFLFEYFSETQRNKGNFPGRFSGRQFSNSRSEMNVSTLELGDSALYLCASRGLAEETQYFGPGTRLLVL.

This chain uses TRBV18 with TRBJ2-2; D not resolved. Germline CDR1 is KGHSH and CDR2 is LQKENI. Trimming stripped 1 base from V and 5 bases from J, with 8 bases between. The CDR3 runs 14 residues. CDR3 protein: CASSPRPGTGELFF. The CDR3, as DNA: TGTGCCAGCTCACCACGCCCCGGGACCGGGGAGCTGTTTTTT.

The chain couples TRBV25-1 to TRBJ2-3; 11 nucleotides line up with TRBD2. V was pared by 6 bases and J by 2 bases, with 7 bases of the junction left unmatched. The germline V gene has CDR1 MGHDK and CDR2 SYGVNS. There are 16 residues in the CDR3. CDR3 nucleotide sequence: TGTGCCAGCAGCCCACTAGCGGGGGACCTCACAGATACGCAGTATTTT. It yields the protein CASSPLAGDLTDTQYF.

The rearrangement links TRBV30 to TRBJ1-3; D is ambiguous. This CDR3 is built from 13 residues. Trimming cost V 2 bases and J 7 bases, with 12 bases left between them. Germline V gives CDR1 GTSNPN, CDR2 SVGIG (reference sequence). In nucleotides, the CDR3 is TGTGCCTGGAGTCGCAGAGATGTGAACACCATATATTTT. This translates into CAWSRRDVNTIYF.

The J gene is TRBJ2-5, the V gene TRBV10-3; D ambiguous. CDR3 length: 13 amino acids. Germline-derived CDR1 and CDR2 are ENHRY and SYGVKD. V lost 3 bases and J lost 2, with 7 bases in between. The CDR3, as DNA: TGTGCCATCAGTGAACGGAGTCAAGAGACCCAGTACTTC. This gives the protein CAISERSQETQYF.

There are a few counts of this clone. The chain uses TRBV2 and TRBJ1-6, with TRBD1 as a possible D gene (6 bases). V lost 6 bases and J 3 bases, leaving 15 bases between the germline ends. The germline V gene encodes CDR1 SNHLY and CDR2 FYNNEI. This CDR3 spans 16 amino acids. The CDR3 is CASRKTDSRYNSPLHF. The CDR3, as DNA: TGTGCCAGCAGAAAAACGGACAGTCGCTATAATTCACCCCTCCACTTT.

The V gene is TRBV11-2, the J gene TRBJ2-3; tentatively, D is TRBD2 (6 bases). Per germline, CDR1 SGHAT and CDR2 FQNNGV. CDR3 length equals 12 residues. V shed 3 bases and J shed 6 bases, with 7 bases lying between them. The CDR3 sequence: CASSLAGDTQYF. The CDR3 DNA reads as TGTGCCAGCAGCTTGGCGGGGGATACGCAGTATTTT.

The CDR3 nucleotides read TGTGCCAGCAGCTTAAGTGGGGGGGTACAAGAGACCCAGTACTTC. Protein product: CASSLSGGVQETQYF. The chain links TRBV7-3 to TRBJ2-5, with 7 bases identical to TRBD2. Trimming cost V 1 base and J 2 bases; bases outside gene matches: 4. This CDR3 comprises 15 residues. Germline V gives CDR1 SGHTA, CDR2 FQGTGA.

The chain employs TRBV3-1 (or the pseudogene TRBV3-2) and TRBJ1-4, with TRBD1 matching over 9 bases. Germline lookup yields CDR1 LGHDT and CDR2 YNNKEL (reference sequence). This CDR3 is 18 amino acids long. V lost 3 bases to trimming and J lost 7 bases; unmatched junction nucleotides: 15. The CDR3 region has the DNA TGTGCCAGCAGCCATGCCAGGTGGGACAGGGAATTAGGTGAAAAACTGTTTTTT. Amino acid sequence: CASSHARWDRELGEKLFF.

The chain employs TRBV12-5 and TRBJ2-1; 14 positions match TRBD2. Germline V lookup: CDR1 LGHNT, CDR2 FRNRAP. J lost 9 bases, V lost 2 bases, and 6 bases had no gene match. The CDR3 consists of 16 residues. The DNA of the CDR3 is TGTGCTAGTGGTTTGTTTGGGACTAGCGGGGGTGGTGAGCAGTTCTTC. Residues: CASGLFGTSGGGEQFF.

The chain carries TRBV5-1 and TRBJ2-3, with D uncertain. V lost 1 base and J lost 2, with 11 bases in between. The CDR3 runs 15 residues. The V gene's germline CDR1 is SGHRS and CDR2 YFSETQ. The CDR3 is CASSLRAGPTDTQYF. The CDR3 nucleotides read TGCGCCAGCAGCTTGAGGGCTGGACCCACAGATACGCAGTATTTT. Combining the CDR3 with reference TRBV5-1 and TRBJ2-3 gives the whole variable domain KAGVTQTPRYLIKTRGQQVTLSCSPISGHRSVSWYQQTPGQGLQFLFEYFSETQRNKGNFPGRFSGRQFSNSRSEMNVSTLELGDSALYLCASSLRAGPTDTQYFGPGTRLTVL.

This chain uses TRBV5-6 with TRBJ2-7; 11 bases align to TRBD2. The CDR3 sequence is 16 residues long. The germline V gene encodes CDR1 SGHDT and CDR2 YYEEEE. Unmatched junction bases numbered 6, after V lost 4 bases and J lost 0 bases. This chain's CDR3 is CASSAASGGRSYEQYV. The CDR3 DNA is TGTGCCAGCAGCGCGGCTAGCGGGGGGCGCTCCTACGAGCAGTACGTC.

This clone came up once. The CDR3 loop is CASSYTVNNQPQHF. For the CDR3, the DNA is TGTGCCAGCAGCTATACAGTAAACAATCAGCCCCAGCATTTT. The chain couples TRBV7-2 to TRBJ1-5, with D uncertain. Trimming removed 4 bases from V and 3 bases from J, with 10 bases in between. This CDR3 has 14 amino acids. Germline CDR1 and CDR2: SGHTA and FQGNSA.

CDR3 nucleotides: TGTGCCAGCAGCTCCCTCGGGGGCACAGATACGCAGTATTTT. This encodes CASSSLGGTDTQYF. The chain combines TRBV3-1 (or the pseudogene TRBV3-2) with TRBJ2-3, with D tentatively TRBD2 (5 bases). This CDR3 contains 14 residues. Trimming cost V 5 bases and J 1 base, with 10 bases left between them. Germline values: CDR1 LGHDT, CDR2 YNNKEL (reference sequence).

This clone was observed a handful of times. This chain connects TRBV7-3 to TRBJ1-1, with D uncertain. CDR1 SGHTA and CDR2 FQGTGA come from the germline V gene. With 5 bases removed from V and 13 bases from J, the gap between germline ends came to 11 bases. CDR3 length: 10 amino acids. The CDR3 here is CASSPVPLFF. The CDR3, as DNA: TGTGCCAGCAGCCCGGTCCCCCTTTTCTTT.

V gene TRBV7-8 combines with J gene TRBJ2-7, with a possible D match to TRBD2 (7 bases). With 0 bases removed from V and 6 bases from J, the gap between germline ends came to 9 bases. The CDR3 has 13 amino acids. Germline V gives CDR1 SGHVS, CDR2 FQNEAQ. CDR3 protein: CASSLARGGEQYV. For the CDR3, the DNA is TGTGCCAGCAGCTTAGCAAGGGGGGGCGAGCAGTACGTC.

This clone was recorded once. This chain connects TRBV29-1 to TRBJ2-5, with 9 bases identical to TRBD1. Germline trimming cut 7 bases from V and 0 bases from J; bases unmatched to any gene: 12. The CDR3 loop spans 16 amino acids. Germline lookup yields CDR1 SQVTM and CDR2 ANQGSEA. CDR3 DNA sequence: TGCAGCGCTGCCGGGGGGACAGGGAGAAACCAAGAGACCCAGTACTTC. It encodes CSAAGGTGRNQETQYF.

The table lists this clone with a few counts. V gene TRBV24-1 combines with J gene TRBJ1-2; D may be TRBD1 (5 bases). V was shortened by 4 bases and J by 8 bases, with 16 bases between the two germline ends. The CDR3 has 14 amino acids. CDR1 and CDR2 from the germline V gene are KGHDR and SFDVKD. CDR3 in amino acids: CATSEGTPVGGYTF. The CDR3, as DNA: TGTGCCACCAGTGAAGGGACGCCCGTAGGAGGCTACACCTTC.

The chain couples TRBV5-1 to TRBJ1-1; 12 nucleotides match TRBD1. The length of the CDR3 is 16 residues. In germline, CDR1 is SGHRS, CDR2 YFSETQ. The V and J ends lost 4 bases and 1 base, in that order; junction bases with no gene match: 5. The CDR3 loop reads CASSTGQGAKNTEAFF. The DNA for the CDR3 is TGCGCCAGCAGCACGGGACAGGGGGCCAAGAACACTGAAGCTTTCTTT. Looking up the rest from reference TRBV5-1 and TRBJ1-1 gives the full variable domain: KAGVTQTPRYLIKTRGQQVTLSCSPISGHRSVSWYQQTPGQGLQFLFEYFSETQRNKGNFPGRFSGRQFSNSRSEMNVSTLELGDSALYLCASSTGQGAKNTEAFFGQGTRLTVV.

This clone was recorded a few times. The chain has TRBV10-3 and TRBJ2-5; unclear D gene. Germline V gene data show CDR1 as ENHRY and CDR2 as SYGVKD. This CDR3 spans 13 amino acids. The germline V and J ends were trimmed by 4 bases and 5 bases, with 11 bases remaining between them. The CDR3 sequence: CAISGGSWETQYF. DNA for the CDR3: TGTGCCATCAGTGGGGGTTCTTGGGAGACCCAGTACTTC.

This clone was recorded once. The chain couples TRBV2 to TRBJ2-7, with D possibly matching TRBD2 (6 bases). The CDR3 loop spans 13 amino acids. Germline loops: CDR1 SNHLY, CDR2 FYNNEI. The germline V and J ends were trimmed by 6 bases and 5 bases, with 14 bases remaining between them. The CDR3 region has the DNA TGTGCCAGCAGCCCTTGGGACTCGGACGAGCAGTACGTC. Its translation is CASSPWDSDEQYV.